Described below is a single T cell receptor (beta chain) sequence and its context. Antigen: not known. The ends lost 6 bases at V and 2 bases at J; junction bases unmatched: 1. This CDR3 is built from 14 residues. Germline loops: CDR1 MNHEY, CDR2 SVGAGI. This sample is drawn from a study of cytotoxic CD8 clonotypes in ibrutinib-treated CLL. About the study: The subjects consisted of about 10 relapsed/refractory and around 15 treatment-naive individuals, with 17 to 18 IGHV unmutated. Approximately 25 partial and 2 complete responses; at median roughly 6 years, 14 remitted, approximately 12 progressed. Collecting the response samples happened after a median roughly 13 months of treatment, with a range of 6 to 36.

Repertoires were generated with immunoSEQ multiplex PCR, while TCRdb's copy carries only in-frame clones and drops some. The table lists 300,000 or so clones, 67% of them singletons. Study observations and caveats: Higher clonality was seen at ibrutinib response and a return toward baseline at progression.

The chain is built from TRBV6-5 and TRBJ2-7; 13 bases fit TRBD2. The clonotype originates from a human donor with chronic lymphocytic leukemia. Source: PBMCs, taken after 36 months of ibrutinib treatment. The CDR3 DNA sequence: TGTGCCAGCAGAGGACTAGCGGGGGCCTACGAGCAGTACTTC. Its protein product is CASRGLAGAYEQYF.